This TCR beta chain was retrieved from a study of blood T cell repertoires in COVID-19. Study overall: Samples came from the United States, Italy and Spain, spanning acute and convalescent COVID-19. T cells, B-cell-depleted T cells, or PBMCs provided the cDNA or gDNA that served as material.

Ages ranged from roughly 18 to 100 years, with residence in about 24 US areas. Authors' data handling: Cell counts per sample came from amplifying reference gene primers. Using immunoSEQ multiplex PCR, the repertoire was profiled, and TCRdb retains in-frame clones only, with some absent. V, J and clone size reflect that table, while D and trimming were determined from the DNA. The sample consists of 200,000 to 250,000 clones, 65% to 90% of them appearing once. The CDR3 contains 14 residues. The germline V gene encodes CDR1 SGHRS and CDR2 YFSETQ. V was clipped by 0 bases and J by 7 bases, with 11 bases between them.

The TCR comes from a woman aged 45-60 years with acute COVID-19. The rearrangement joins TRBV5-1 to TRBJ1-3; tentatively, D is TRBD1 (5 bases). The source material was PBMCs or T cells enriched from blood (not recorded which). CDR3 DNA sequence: TGCGCCAGCAGCTTGGATGCAGGGCCGAACACCATATATTTT. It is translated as CASSLDAGPNTIYF.